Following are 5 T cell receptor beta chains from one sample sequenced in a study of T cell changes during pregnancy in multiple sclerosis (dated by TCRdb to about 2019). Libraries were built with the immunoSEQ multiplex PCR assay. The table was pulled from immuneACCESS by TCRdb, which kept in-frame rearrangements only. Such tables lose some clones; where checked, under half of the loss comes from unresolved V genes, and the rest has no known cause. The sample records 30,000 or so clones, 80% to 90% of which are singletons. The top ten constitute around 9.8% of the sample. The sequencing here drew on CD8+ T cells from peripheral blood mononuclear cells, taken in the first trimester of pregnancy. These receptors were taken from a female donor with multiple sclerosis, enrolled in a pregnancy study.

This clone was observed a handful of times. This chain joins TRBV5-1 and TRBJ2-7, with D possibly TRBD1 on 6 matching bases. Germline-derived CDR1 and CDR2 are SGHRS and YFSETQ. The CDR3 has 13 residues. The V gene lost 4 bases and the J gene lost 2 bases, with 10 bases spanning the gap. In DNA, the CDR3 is TGCGCCAGCAGCCTGACAGGTCCCTACGAGCAGTACTTC. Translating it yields CASSLTGPYEQYF.

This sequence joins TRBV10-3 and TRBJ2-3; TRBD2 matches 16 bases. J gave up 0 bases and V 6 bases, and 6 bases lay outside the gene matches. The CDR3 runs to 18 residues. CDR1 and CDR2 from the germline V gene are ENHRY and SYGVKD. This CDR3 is CAISEGLAGGLSTDTQYF. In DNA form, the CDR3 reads TGTGCCATCAGCGAGGGACTAGCGGGGGGGTTAAGCACAGATACGCAGTATTTT.

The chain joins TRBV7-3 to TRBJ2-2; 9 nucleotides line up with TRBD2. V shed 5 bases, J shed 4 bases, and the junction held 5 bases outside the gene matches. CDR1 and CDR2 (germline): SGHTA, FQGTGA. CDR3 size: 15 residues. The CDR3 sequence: CASSPSSGATGELFF. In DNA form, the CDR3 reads TGTGCCAGCAGCCCCTCTAGCGGGGCCACCGGGGAGCTGTTTTTT.

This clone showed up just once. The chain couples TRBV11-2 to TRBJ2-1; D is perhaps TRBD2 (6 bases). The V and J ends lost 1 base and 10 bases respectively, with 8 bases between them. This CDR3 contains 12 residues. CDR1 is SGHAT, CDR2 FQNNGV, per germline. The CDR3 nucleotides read TGTGCCAGCAGCTTAGGGCTAGCGGAGCAGTTCTTC. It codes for CASSLGLAEQFF.

Written as DNA, the CDR3 is TGTGCCAGCAGTTACAGCGGGGCTAGAACAGATACGCAGTATTTT. It is translated as CASSYSGARTDTQYF. This chain uses TRBV6-5 with TRBJ2-3; 7 nucleotides align to TRBD2. The CDR3 has 15 amino acids. V shed 2 bases, J shed 3 bases, and the junction held 5 bases outside the gene matches. Germline values: CDR1 MNHEY, CDR2 SVGAGI.